The text below deals with one T cell receptor (beta chain). What it recognizes is unknown. This specimen comes from a study of shared clonotypes between healthy human individuals. Regarding the study as a whole: What naive subsets generally showed was a larger estimated richness than memory subsets showed.

Clones were sequenced by immunoSEQ multiplex PCR, and TCRdb holds only the in-frame ones, with some missing. The profile covers under 700,000 clones, with roughly 95% appearing a single time and approximately 0.11% taken by the ten largest. The CDR3 has 13 amino acids. Germline V gives CDR1 MRHNA, CDR2 SNTAGT. Trimming at V came to 5 bases and at J to 5 bases, leaving 5 bases not matched to a gene. CD45RO-negative, CCR7-positively selected cells formed the naive CD8 fraction, excluding terminally differentiated effector memory CD45RA+ cells. The chain employs TRBV6-4 and TRBJ1-2; TRBD1 aligns across 7 bases. The sequenced sample was naive CD8+ T cells sorted from blood. This TCR came from a woman aged 25 to 39 in good health. The CDR3 loop reads CASSSGTEYGYTF. The CDR3 DNA reads TGTGCCAGCAGTTCCGGGACAGAATATGGCTACACCTTC.